This T cell receptor beta chain appears in the sequencing data of a study of shared clonotypes between healthy human individuals. Whole-study context: Researchers assigned three CD4 naive, three CD4 memory, two CD8 naive and one CD8 memory plate to each donor.

Naive-designated CD8 cells lacked CD45RO, were positively enriched for CCR7, and omitted terminally differentiated effector memory CD45RA+ cells. As regards this clone: Antigen: not known.

Profiled with immunoSEQ multiplex PCR; TCRdb holds only in-frame clones, not every one. This table has 1.5 million to 2.5 million clones, roughly 95% appearing once. J was trimmed by 5 bases and V by 9 bases; bases with no gene match: 10. This CDR3 region has 16 residues. Looked up from germline, CDR1 is MNHEY and CDR2 is SMNVEV (reference sequence). Findings of the study overall: As a rule, naive subsets had a larger estimated richness than memory subsets.

This chain joins TRBV27 and TRBJ2-2, with 12 bases fitting TRBD2. The specimen was naive CD8+ T cells sorted from blood. This sequence originates from a young man in good health. In DNA form, the CDR3 reads TGTGCCAGTCGCCTAGCGGGAGGGACGAGTACCGGGGAGCTGTTTTTT. Its translation: CASRLAGGTSTGELFF.